The subject of this entry is one TCR beta chain. What it recognizes is unknown. One end of the junction fails to match germline, which may point to a read error. This sample was taken from a study of cytomegalovirus exposure and HLA in healthy donors. On the study more broadly: Previous work identified 95 million to 140 million unique TCR beta sequences from around 180 million T cells.

General study results and limits: CMV serostatus was the only recorded immune exposure for donors. According to an earlier analysis, most TCR beta V segments yielded productive rearrangements about 87% or about 30% of the time.

The study ran its PCR with 60 Vbeta and 13 Jbeta primers. Clones were read by immunoSEQ multiplex PCR, and TCRdb kept only the in-frame ones, dropping some. The repertoire has roughly 180,000 clones, 84% of them found once; the top ten carry under 1.1%. This TCR was sampled from a man aged 25 to 40 in good health and CMV-seronegative. The sample was PBMCs.

CDR3 nucleotide sequence: TGTGCCAGCACCTTAGGGACTAGCTCCTACGAGCAGTACTTC. Protein product: CASTLGTSSYEQYF. The chain couples TRBV7-2 to TRBJ2-7, with TRBD2 identical over 8 bases. Germline CDR1 is SGHTA and CDR2 is FQGNSA. The CDR3 covers 14 residues.